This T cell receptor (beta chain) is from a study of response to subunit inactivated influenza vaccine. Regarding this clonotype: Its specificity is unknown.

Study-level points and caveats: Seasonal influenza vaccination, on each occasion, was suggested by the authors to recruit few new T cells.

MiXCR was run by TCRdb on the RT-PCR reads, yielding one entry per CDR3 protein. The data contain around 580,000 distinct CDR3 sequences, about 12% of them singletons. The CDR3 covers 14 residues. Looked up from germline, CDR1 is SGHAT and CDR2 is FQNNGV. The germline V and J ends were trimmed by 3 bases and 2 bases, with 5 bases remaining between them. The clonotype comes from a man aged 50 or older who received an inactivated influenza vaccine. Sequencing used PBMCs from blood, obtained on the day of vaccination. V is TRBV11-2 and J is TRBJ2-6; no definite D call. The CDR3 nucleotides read TGTGCCAGCAGCTTGATAGCTGGGGCCAACGTCCTGACTTTC. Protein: CASSLIAGANVLTF.